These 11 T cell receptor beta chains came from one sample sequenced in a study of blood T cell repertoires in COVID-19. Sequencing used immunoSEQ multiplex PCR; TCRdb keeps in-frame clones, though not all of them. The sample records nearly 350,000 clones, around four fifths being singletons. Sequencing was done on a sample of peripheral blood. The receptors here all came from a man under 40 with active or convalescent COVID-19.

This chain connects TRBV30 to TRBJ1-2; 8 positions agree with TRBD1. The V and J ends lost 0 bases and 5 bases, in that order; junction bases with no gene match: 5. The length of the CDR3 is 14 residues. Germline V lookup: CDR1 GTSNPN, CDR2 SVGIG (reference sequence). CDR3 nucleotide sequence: TGTGCCTGGAGTGTCGACAGGGGTGGGTATGGCTACACCTTC. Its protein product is CAWSVDRGGYGYTF.

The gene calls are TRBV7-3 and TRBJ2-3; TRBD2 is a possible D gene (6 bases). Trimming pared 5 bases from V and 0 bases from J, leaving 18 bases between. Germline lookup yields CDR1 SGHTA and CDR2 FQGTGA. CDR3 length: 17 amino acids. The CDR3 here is CASSLDGAGTSTDTQYF. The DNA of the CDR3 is TGTGCCAGCAGCCTAGACGGGGCGGGGACTAGCACAGATACGCAGTATTTT.

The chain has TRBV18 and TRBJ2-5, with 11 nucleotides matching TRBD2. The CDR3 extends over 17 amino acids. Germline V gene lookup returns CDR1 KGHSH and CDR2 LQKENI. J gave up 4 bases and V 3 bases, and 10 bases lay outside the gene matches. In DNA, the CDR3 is TGTGCCAGCTCACCCCTCATAGCGGGGGGGCCTGGAGAGACCCAGTACTTC. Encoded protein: CASSPLIAGGPGETQYF.

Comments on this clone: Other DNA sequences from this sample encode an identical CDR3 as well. CDR3 amino acids: CASSSSYEQYF. DNA for the CDR3: TGTGCCAGCAGCTCCAGCTACGAGCAGTACTTC. The chain uses TRBV12-3 or TRBV12-4 and TRBJ2-7; D gene ambiguous. V was trimmed by 6 bases and J by 3 bases, leaving 6 bases between them. The CDR3 loop spans 11 amino acids.

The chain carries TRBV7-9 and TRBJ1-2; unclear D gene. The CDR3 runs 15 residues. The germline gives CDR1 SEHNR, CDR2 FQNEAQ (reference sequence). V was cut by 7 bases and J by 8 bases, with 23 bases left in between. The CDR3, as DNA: TGTGCCAGCACCTTTCTAGGTGGAGTCGGCAGCGGCTACACCTTC. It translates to CASTFLGGVGSGYTF.

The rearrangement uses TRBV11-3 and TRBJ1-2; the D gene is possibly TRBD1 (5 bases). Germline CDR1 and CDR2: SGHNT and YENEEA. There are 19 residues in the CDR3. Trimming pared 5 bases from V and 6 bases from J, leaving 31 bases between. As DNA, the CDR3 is TGTGCCAGCAGCCCAGCGGCGGGGGGTACGCCTACGCGGGGGAATGGCTACACCTTC. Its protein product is CASSPAAGGTPTRGNGYTF.

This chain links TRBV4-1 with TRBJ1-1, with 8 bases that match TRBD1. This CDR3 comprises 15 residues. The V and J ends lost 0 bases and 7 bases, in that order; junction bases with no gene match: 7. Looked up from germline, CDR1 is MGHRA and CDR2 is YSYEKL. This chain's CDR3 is CASSQDPGTGREAFF. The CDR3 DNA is TGCGCCAGCAGCCAAGATCCGGGGACAGGACGTGAAGCTTTCTTT.

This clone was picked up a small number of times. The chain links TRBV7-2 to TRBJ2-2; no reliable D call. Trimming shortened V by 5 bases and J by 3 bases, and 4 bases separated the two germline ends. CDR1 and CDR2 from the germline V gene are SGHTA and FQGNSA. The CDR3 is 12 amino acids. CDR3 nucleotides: TGTGCCAGCAGCCTTTACACCGGGGAGCTGTTTTTT. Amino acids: CASSLYTGELFF.

CDR3: CASSPVRGSRELFF. The CDR3 nucleotides read TGCGCCAGCAGCCCCGTCAGGGGATCCCGGGAGCTGTTTTTT. The chain employs TRBV5-1 and TRBJ2-2, with a possible D match to TRBD1 (6 bases). Trimming pared 4 bases from V and 9 bases from J, leaving 16 bases between. Germline CDR1 and CDR2: SGHRS and YFSETQ. The CDR3 consists of 14 residues.

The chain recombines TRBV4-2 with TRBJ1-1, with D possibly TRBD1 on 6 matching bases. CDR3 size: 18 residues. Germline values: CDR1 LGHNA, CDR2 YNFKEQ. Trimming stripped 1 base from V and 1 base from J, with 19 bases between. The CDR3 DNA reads TGTGCCAGCAGCCAAGCTCCTGGAGGAACAGGGTGGAACACTGAAGCTTTCTTT. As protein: CASSQAPGGTGWNTEAFF.

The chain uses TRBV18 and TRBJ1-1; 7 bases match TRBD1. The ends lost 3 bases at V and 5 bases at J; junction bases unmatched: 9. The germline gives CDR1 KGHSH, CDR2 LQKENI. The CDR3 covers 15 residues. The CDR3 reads CASSPMTGIRTEAFF. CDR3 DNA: TGTGCCAGCTCACCCATGACAGGGATAAGGACTGAAGCTTTCTTT.